The rows below give T cell receptor beta chains drawn from one sample of a study of T-cell memory formation after mild COVID-19. TCRdb reprocessed the 5' RACE reads via MiXCR and lists one record per CDR3 protein. The sample holds fewer than 650,000 distinct CDR3 sequences; 15% to 20% are singletons and the top ten take just over 8%. Source material: PBMCs or a T cell subset sorted from them (not recorded which). The source of these receptors is an adult woman who had mild COVID-19 (a few samples of this study predate the infection). Cell type and time point are not known. Each CDR3 is given without its conserved first and last residue.

v_call,j_call,cdr3_aa
TRBV21-1,TRBJ1-1,ASSKLPGGNTEAF
TRBV7-7,TRBJ2-2,ASSSSRSTGELF
TRBV20-1,TRBJ1-2,SAVTGQGNYGYT
TRBV6-5,TRBJ1-5,ASRRGGDQPQH
TRBV9,TRBJ2-3,ASSVGLAGGLTDTQY
TRBV19,TRBJ1-2,ASSMPPVGQGVDYGYT
TRBV9,TRBJ1-6,ASSVAGGENSPLH
TRBV5-4,TRBJ2-6,ASSSPSGGAGANVLT
TRBV10-3,TRBJ2-7,AISEGGMGQNYEQY
TRBV7-9,TRBJ1-5,ASSFQDSNQPQH
TRBV6-5,TRBJ2-7,ASSRTSPYEQY
TRBV7-9,TRBJ2-7,ASWGGSYEQY
TRBV15,TRBJ2-5,ATSIRDSQSETQY
TRBV7-3,TRBJ2-1,ASSPDRYYNEQF
TRBV6-5,TRBJ1-6,ASSGTGVGSPLH